Presented here are 14 T cell receptor beta chains from one specimen sequenced in a study of T cells in Graves' hyperthyroidism and ophthalmopathy. The TCR beta CDR3 regions underwent amplification using RNA transcripts as the source. The HTBI primer set was used in a first-round RT-PCR of the TCR CDR3. TCRdb re-called the multiplex PCR reads with MiXCR, one entry per CDR3 protein. The data show a few hundred thousand distinct CDR3 sequences, about a sixth seen once. Sequenced sample: blood. Receptor source: a woman between 18 and 29 years old with Graves' hyperthyroidism that later progressed to Graves' ophthalmopathy.

There are many counts of this clonotype. This chain joins TRBV7-2 and TRBJ2-1, with a possible D match to TRBD2 (5 bases). The CDR3 spans 13 residues. Trimming shortened V by 8 bases and J by 10 bases, and 18 bases separated the two germline ends. Germline lookup yields CDR1 SGHTA and CDR2 FQGNSA. CDR3 loop: CASASGISLEQFF. CDR3 in DNA: TGTGCCAGCGCGTCGGGGATTAGTTTAGAGCAGTTCTTC.

This clonotype appeared many times. The V gene is TRBV7-9, the J gene TRBJ1-1; no clear D gene. The CDR3 consists of 13 residues. The V and J ends lost 4 bases and 0 bases respectively, with 6 bases between them. The germline V gene has CDR1 SEHNR and CDR2 FQNEAQ (reference sequence). CDR3 bases: TGTGCCAGCAGCTCCCCTATGAACACTGAAGCTTTCTTT. This codes for CASSSPMNTEAFF.

This clonotype has a handful of counts. The CDR3 sequence is CAWSGSRTSGGYNEQFF. The CDR3 DNA sequence: TGTGCCTGGAGTGGCAGCCGGACTAGCGGGGGTTACAATGAGCAGTTCTTC. The V and J genes are TRBV30 and TRBJ2-1, with TRBD2 identical over 13 bases. This CDR3 has 17 residues. J lost 4 bases, V lost 1 base, and 7 bases had no gene match. Germline V gene sequence: CDR1 GTSNPN, CDR2 SVGIG (reference sequence). Complete variable domain (other parts from reference TRBV30 and TRBJ2-1): SQTIHQWPATLVQPVGSPLSLECTVEGTSNPNLYWYRQAAGRGLQLLFYSVGIGQISSEVPQNLSASRPQDRQFILSSKKLLLSDSGFYLCAWSGSRTSGGYNEQFFGPGTRLTVL.

This clonotype was detected ten times or more. V is TRBV30 and J is TRBJ2-1; 9 nucleotides line up with TRBD2. V was pared by 6 bases and J by 9 bases, with 0 bases of the junction left unmatched. From germline, CDR1 is GTSNPN and CDR2 SVGIG (reference sequence). The length of the CDR3 is 10 residues. CDR3 sequence (DNA): TGTGCCTGTAGCGGGGGTGAGCAGTTCTTC. It codes for CACSGGEQFF.

This clonotype was seen ten or more times. This chain joins TRBV28 and TRBJ2-3; D is ambiguous. This CDR3 contains 13 residues. The V end was cut by 6 bases, the J end by 0 bases, with 7 bases between. The germline CDR1 and CDR2 sequences are MDHEN and SYDVKM. CDR3 sequence: CASSPTSTDTQYF. CDR3 in DNA: TGTGCCAGCAGCCCTACAAGCACAGATACGCAGTATTTT.

This clonotype was seen ten or more times. This sequence joins TRBV20-1 and TRBJ2-1; D not certain. V lost 4 bases to trimming and J lost 8 bases, with 12 bases between them. This CDR3 is built from 12 residues. The germline gives CDR1 DFQATT, CDR2 SNEGSKA (reference sequence). DNA for the CDR3: TGCAGTGCTAAGGCTTACAGCTATGAGCAGTTCTTC. Translation gives CSAKAYSYEQFF.

This clonotype was observed many times. V is TRBV3-1 and J is TRBJ2-7, with TRBD2 as a possible D gene (5 bases). The CDR3 spans 14 residues. Germline V gene lookup returns CDR1 LGHDT and CDR2 YNNKEL (reference sequence). The V and J ends lost 4 bases and 1 base respectively, with 11 bases between them. The CDR3 DNA sequence: TGTGCCAGCAGCCCGGGATTTATTTCCTACGAGCAGTACTTC. It is translated as CASSPGFISYEQYF.

This clonotype was observed at least ten times. V and J are TRBV20-1 and TRBJ2-1, with 8 bases aligning to TRBD2. The CDR3 is 14 amino acids. V was pared by 7 bases and J by 6 bases, with 11 bases of the junction left unmatched. Germline CDR1 is DFQATT and CDR2 is SNEGSKA (reference sequence). For the CDR3, the DNA is TGCAGTGGGATTACTAGCGGCCTCTTCAATGAGCAGTTCTTC. The encoded protein is CSGITSGLFNEQFF.

V gene TRBV25-1 combines with J gene TRBJ2-7; 10 positions agree with TRBD2. With V trimmed by 4 bases and J by 3 bases, 6 bases remained unmatched. CDR1 and CDR2 (germline): MGHDK, SYGVNS. The CDR3 length is 15 residues. The CDR3 loop is CASSGELAGYYEQYF. DNA of the CDR3: TGTGCCAGCAGTGGCGAACTAGCGGGGTACTACGAGCAGTACTTC.

For this clonotype: One end of the junction does not line up with germline, which may come from a read error. The rearrangement links TRBV19 to TRBJ1-1; D perhaps matches TRBD1 (6 bases). Per the germline V gene, CDR1 is LNHDA and CDR2 is SQIVND (reference sequence). This CDR3 contains 19 residues. The chain's CDR3 is CAGSFRSWGETGRGTEAFF. As DNA, the CDR3 is TGTGCCGGTAGTTTCCGCTCATGGGGGGAGACAGGACGGGGCACTGAAGCTTTCTTT.

This clonotype was counted at least ten times. The V call is TRBV13, the J call TRBJ2-7, with TRBD1 identical over 9 bases. The CDR3 is 15 residues long. V gave up 0 bases and J gave up 4 bases; unmatched junction bases: 4. Germline CDR1 PRHDT, CDR2 FYEKMQ (reference sequence). The CDR3 DNA sequence: TGTGCCAGCAGCTTAGGCGACAGGGGGTTTTACGAGCAGTACTTC. Translation: CASSLGDRGFYEQYF.

The sample holds a few counts of this clonotype. This sequence joins TRBV27 and TRBJ2-1; D is perhaps TRBD2 (6 bases). Germline V CDR1 and CDR2: MNHEY, SMNVEV (reference sequence). This CDR3 is 15 amino acids long. V dropped 4 bases and J dropped 12 bases, with 22 bases sitting between them. CDR3 in DNA: TGTGCCAGCAGTTACCTTGGGGGAGGCGGGTTGGGGCAGTTCTTC. Its translation is CASSYLGGGGLGQFF.

The table lists this clonotype with many counts. This chain connects TRBV7-2 to TRBJ2-6; D gene ambiguous. Germline CDR1 SGHTA, CDR2 FQGNSA. V shed 5 bases and J shed 4 bases, with 12 bases lying between them. The length of the CDR3 is 15 residues. Here the CDR3 reads CASSLTPSGANVLTF. The CDR3, as DNA: TGTGCCAGCAGCCTTACTCCGTCCGGGGCCAACGTCCTGACTTTC.

The rearrangement uses TRBV15 and TRBJ2-2; tentative D call: TRBD2 (5 bases). CDR3 length: 15 residues. The V gene's germline CDR1 is LNHNV and CDR2 YYDKDF (reference sequence). Trimming pared 4 bases from V and 7 bases from J, leaving 16 bases between. Here the CDR3 DNA reads TGTGCCACCAGCATCGCCTGGTTGGGGAGCGGGGAGCTGTTTTTT. The encoded protein is CATSIAWLGSGELFF.